A selection of T cell receptor beta chains follows, all from one sample in a study of T cells in Graves' hyperthyroidism and ophthalmopathy. TCRdb used MiXCR to reprocess the multiplex PCR reads, holding one entry per CDR3 protein. The data contain roughly 350,000 distinct CDR3 sequences, around 15% of them singletons. The sample taken for sequencing was blood. These receptors came from a woman between 35 and 50 years old with Graves' ophthalmopathy. CDR3s include the opening cysteine and the closing phenylalanine or tryptophan. D genes are given only for firm matches. Some rows have no size entry. The others give once, few or many, or a class for an expanded clone.

V gene: TRBV5-4; J gene: TRBJ2-7; clone size: .; D gene: TRBD1; CDR3 DNA: TGTGCCAGCAGCCCTGGGAGGACAGGGGGCTTGACTGAGCAGTACTTC; CDR3 protein: CASSPGRTGGLTEQYF
V gene: TRBV10-3; J gene: TRBJ2-1; clone size: .; D gene: .; CDR3 DNA: TGTGCCATCAGTGGGACGGGGTTGGATGAGCAGTTCTTC; CDR3 protein: CAISGTGLDEQFF
V gene: TRBV6-1; J gene: TRBJ1-1; clone size: many; D gene: .; CDR3 DNA: TGTGCCAGCAGTAGGGGAGCGGGGCAGGGCACTGAAGCTTTCTTT; CDR3 protein: CASSRGAGQGTEAFF
V gene: TRBV7-8; J gene: TRBJ1-5; clone size: many; D gene: TRBD1; CDR3 DNA: TGTGCCAGCAGCTTACCCGGGACAGTCAATCAGCCCCAGCATTTT; CDR3 protein: CASSLPGTVNQPQHF
V gene: TRBV19; J gene: TRBJ1-2; clone size: many; D gene: TRBD1; CDR3 DNA: TGTGCCAGTAGTATGACAGGGATAGATGGCTACACCTTC; CDR3 protein: CASSMTGIDGYTF
V gene: TRBV27; J gene: TRBJ2-1; clone size: many; D gene: .; CDR3 DNA: TGTGCCAGCAGTTCCATTAAACCCCTATCCCCGGTTGCTGGGTCCTACAATGAGCAGTTCTTC; CDR3 protein: CASSSIKPLSPVAGSYNEQFF
V gene: TRBV27; J gene: TRBJ2-2; clone size: .; D gene: .; CDR3 DNA: TGTGCCAGCAGTTTAGGAAATAGCCCGCTCACCGGGGAGCTGTTTTTT; CDR3 protein: CASSLGNSPLTGELFF
V gene: TRBV3-1; J gene: TRBJ1-6; clone size: .; D gene: .; CDR3 DNA: TGTGCCAGCAGCCGGGACGGCTATAATTCACCCCTCCACTTT; CDR3 protein: CASSRDGYNSPLHF
V gene: TRBV5-5; J gene: TRBJ2-5; clone size: .; D gene: .; CDR3 DNA: TGTGCCAGCAGCTTTACAGGGCGAGGAGAGACCCAGTACTTC; CDR3 protein: CASSFTGRGETQYF
V gene: TRBV7-9; J gene: TRBJ2-1; clone size: many; D gene: .; CDR3 DNA: TGTGCCAGCAGCTTAGGTCAGGGGTTTTACCAGTTCTTC; CDR3 protein: CASSLGQGFYQFF
V gene: TRBV3-1; J gene: TRBJ2-7; clone size: many; D gene: .; CDR3 DNA: TGTGCCAGCAGCCACGGGACGGCCACCTACGAGCAGTACTTC; CDR3 protein: CASSHGTATYEQYF
V gene: TRBV30; J gene: TRBJ2-7; clone size: .; D gene: .; CDR3 DNA: TGTGCCTGGAGTGTCGGAGGCAGCGGCTCCTACGAGCAGTACTTC; CDR3 protein: CAWSVGGSGSYEQYF
V gene: TRBV4-2; J gene: TRBJ2-2; clone size: .; D gene: .; CDR3 DNA: TGTGCCAGCAGCCCTAAACGGCTGGCCGGGGAGCTGTTTTTT; CDR3 protein: CASSPKRLAGELFF
V gene: TRBV20-1; J gene: TRBJ1-2; clone size: few; D gene: .; CDR3 DNA: TGCAGTGCTAGAGGCCCCAGGGGAGCTAACTATGGCTACACCTTC; CDR3 protein: CSARGPRGANYGYTF
V gene: TRBV6-1; J gene: TRBJ1-2; clone size: few; D gene: TRBD1; CDR3 DNA: TGTGCCAGCAAGGGGACAGGGAACTATGGCTACACCTTC; CDR3 protein: CASKGTGNYGYTF
V gene: TRBV6-5; J gene: TRBJ2-3; clone size: many; D gene: .; CDR3 DNA: TGTGCCAGCAGTTACTCGTCCGGGGATACGCAGTATTTT; CDR3 protein: CASSYSSGDTQYF
V gene: TRBV10-3; J gene: TRBJ2-1; clone size: .; D gene: .; CDR3 DNA: TGTGCCATTTCGTCGGTGGCGAGCAATGAGCAGTTCTTC; CDR3 protein: CAISSVASNEQFF
V gene: TRBV10-2; J gene: TRBJ1-5; clone size: .; D gene: .; CDR3 DNA: TGCGCCAGCAGTGTGCAGCCCGGGAAGCCCCAGCATTTT; CDR3 protein: CASSVQPGKPQHF
V gene: TRBV29-1; J gene: TRBJ2-3; clone size: few; D gene: TRBD2; CDR3 DNA: TGCAGCGTCGCGACTAGCAGGAGCACAGATACGCAGTATTTT; CDR3 protein: CSVATSRSTDTQYF
V gene: TRBV6-1; J gene: TRBJ2-1; clone size: .; D gene: TRBD2; CDR3 DNA: TGTGCCAGCACTCTGGCGGGAGGGTACAATGAGCAGTTCTTC; CDR3 protein: CASTLAGGYNEQFF
V gene: TRBV20-1; J gene: TRBJ2-2; clone size: .; D gene: .; CDR3 DNA: TGCAGTGCTCGTCGACTCCCCGCGAACACCGGGGAGCTGTTTTTT; CDR3 protein: CSARRLPANTGELFF
V gene: TRBV5-5; J gene: TRBJ2-1; clone size: many; D gene: .; CDR3 DNA: TGTGCCAGCAGCTTAACTTCGGGCAATGAGCAGTTCTTC; CDR3 protein: CASSLTSGNEQFF
V gene: TRBV27; J gene: TRBJ2-3; clone size: .; D gene: TRBD1; CDR3 DNA: TGTGCCAGCTCCGAAAGGGACAGTACAGATACGCAGTATTTT; CDR3 protein: CASSERDSTDTQYF
V gene: TRBV19; J gene: TRBJ2-3; clone size: many; D gene: .; CDR3 DNA: TGTGCCAGTAGTATGGGACTCGTGAACACAGATACGCAGTATTTT; CDR3 protein: CASSMGLVNTDTQYF
V gene: TRBV19; J gene: TRBJ2-1; clone size: many; D gene: TRBD1; CDR3 DNA: TGTGCCAGTAGTAGGACAGGGGGTACCTACAATGAGCAGTTCTTC; CDR3 protein: CASSRTGGTYNEQFF
V gene: TRBV2; J gene: TRBJ2-6; clone size: many; D gene: .; CDR3 DNA: TGTGCCAGCACCATCAGGGGTGCTGGGGCCAACGTCCTGACTTTC; CDR3 protein: CASTIRGAGANVLTF
V gene: TRBV27; J gene: TRBJ2-2; clone size: many; D gene: TRBD2; CDR3 DNA: TGTGCCAGCAGTTTAAGGGGAGGGCGGAACACCGGGGAGCTGTTTTTT; CDR3 protein: CASSLRGGRNTGELFF
V gene: TRBV27; J gene: TRBJ2-1; clone size: .; D gene: .; CDR3 DNA: TGTGCCAGGGTTAATTGGACGCCTTACAATGAGCAGTTCTTC; CDR3 protein: CARVNWTPYNEQFF
V gene: TRBV12-3/TRBV12-4; J gene: TRBJ2-2; clone size: many; D gene: TRBD2; CDR3 DNA: TGTGCCAGCACGAAGGGGCGGGAGTACACCGGGGAGCTGTTTTTT; CDR3 protein: CASTKGREYTGELFF
V gene: TRBV11-3; J gene: TRBJ2-3; clone size: many; D gene: TRBD2; CDR3 DNA: TGTGCCAGCAGCTTAGTTTCTAGCGGGAGCACAGATACGCAGTATTTT; CDR3 protein: CASSLVSSGSTDTQYF
V gene: TRBV7-8; J gene: TRBJ1-5; clone size: many; D gene: .; CDR3 DNA: TGTGCCAGCAGCTTATCGGGGAATCAGCCCCAGCATTTT; CDR3 protein: CASSLSGNQPQHF
V gene: TRBV2; J gene: TRBJ1-1; clone size: few; D gene: TRBD1; CDR3 DNA: TGTGCCAGCAAACGGGACAGCCAGACGAACACTGAAGCTTTCTTT; CDR3 protein: CASKRDSQTNTEAFF
V gene: TRBV10-3; J gene: TRBJ2-7; clone size: many; D gene: .; CDR3 DNA: TGTGCCATCAGGCGTCTCCCGGACAGTGGGGAGCAGTACTTC; CDR3 protein: CAIRRLPDSGEQYF
V gene: TRBV6-1; J gene: TRBJ1-5; clone size: many; D gene: .; CDR3 DNA: TGTGCCAGCAGTTCGATTACCGGGGAGCCCCAGCATTTT; CDR3 protein: CASSSITGEPQHF
V gene: TRBV20-1; J gene: TRBJ2-1; clone size: .; D gene: TRBD2; CDR3 DNA: TGCAGTGCTAGAGATTACGGACTAGCGGGAGTTGTGTGGAATGAGCAGTTCTTC; CDR3 protein: CSARDYGLAGVVWNEQFF
V gene: TRBV20-1; J gene: TRBJ2-1; clone size: few; D gene: .; CDR3 DNA: TGCAGTGGGGACACCACAGAAGCCCCGGAGCAGTTCTTC; CDR3 protein: CSGDTTEAPEQFF
V gene: TRBV20-1; J gene: TRBJ2-2; clone size: many; D gene: .; CDR3 DNA: TGCAGTGCTAAAACAGGGACCGGGGAGCTGTTTTTT; CDR3 protein: CSAKTGTGELFF
V gene: TRBV29-1; J gene: TRBJ2-6; clone size: .; D gene: TRBD1; CDR3 DNA: TGCAGCGTTGATACAGGGGCTGGGGCCAACGTCCTGACTTTC; CDR3 protein: CSVDTGAGANVLTF
V gene: TRBV3-1; J gene: TRBJ2-3; clone size: .; D gene: .; CDR3 DNA: TGTGCCAGCAGCCAAATAATGACGGGGCCCAGCACAGATACGCAGTATTTT; CDR3 protein: CASSQIMTGPSTDTQYF
V gene: TRBV6-1; J gene: TRBJ1-6; clone size: many; D gene: .; CDR3 DNA: TGTGCCAGCAACGGGGGCCCTAATTCACCCCTCCACTTT; CDR3 protein: CASNGGPNSPLHF
V gene: TRBV28; J gene: TRBJ1-2; clone size: .; D gene: .; CDR3 DNA: TGTGCCAGCAGCCTCGGACAGACCCGTAACTATGGCTACACCTTC; CDR3 protein: CASSLGQTRNYGYTF
V gene: TRBV2; J gene: TRBJ1-4; clone size: many; D gene: TRBD1; CDR3 DNA: TGTGCCAGCAGTCAGGGGGCGAAAGAAAAACTGTTTTTT; CDR3 protein: CASSQGAKEKLFF
V gene: TRBV19; J gene: TRBJ1-5; clone size: few; D gene: .; CDR3 DNA: TGTGCCACCACTTCGTTGTTCAGCAATCAGCCCCAGCATTTT; CDR3 protein: CATTSLFSNQPQHF
V gene: TRBV19; J gene: TRBJ1-2; clone size: .; D gene: .; CDR3 DNA: TGTGCCAGTAATCTCGGAGGGTTTTTGGCCTATGGCTACACCTTC; CDR3 protein: CASNLGGFLAYGYTF